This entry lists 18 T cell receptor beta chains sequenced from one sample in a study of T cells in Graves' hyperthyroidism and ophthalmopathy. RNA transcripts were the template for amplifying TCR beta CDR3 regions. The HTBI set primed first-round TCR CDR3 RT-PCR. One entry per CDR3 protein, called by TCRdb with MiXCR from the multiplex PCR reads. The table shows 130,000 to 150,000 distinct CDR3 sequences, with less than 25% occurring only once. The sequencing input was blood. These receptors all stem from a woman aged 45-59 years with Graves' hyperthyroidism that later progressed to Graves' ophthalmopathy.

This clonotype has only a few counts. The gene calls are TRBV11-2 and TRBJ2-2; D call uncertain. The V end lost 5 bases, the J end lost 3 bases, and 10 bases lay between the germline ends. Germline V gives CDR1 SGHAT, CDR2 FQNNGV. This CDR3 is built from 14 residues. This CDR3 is CASSHPLDTGELFF. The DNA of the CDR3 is TGTGCCAGCAGCCACCCTTTAGACACCGGGGAGCTGTTTTTT.

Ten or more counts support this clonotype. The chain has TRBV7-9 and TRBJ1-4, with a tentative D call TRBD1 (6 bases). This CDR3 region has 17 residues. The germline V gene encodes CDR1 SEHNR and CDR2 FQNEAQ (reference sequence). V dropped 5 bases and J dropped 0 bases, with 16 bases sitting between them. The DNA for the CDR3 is TGTGCCAGCAGCAAATGGACAGCTCCTGCAACTAATGAAAAACTGTTTTTT. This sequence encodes CASSKWTAPATNEKLFF.

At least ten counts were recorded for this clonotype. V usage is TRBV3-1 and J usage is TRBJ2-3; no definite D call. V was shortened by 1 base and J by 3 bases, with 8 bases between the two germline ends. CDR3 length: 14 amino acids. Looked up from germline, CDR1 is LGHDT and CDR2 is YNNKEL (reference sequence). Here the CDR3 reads CASSQGTETDTQYF. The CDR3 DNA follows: TGTGCCAGCAGCCAAGGAACGGAAACAGATACGCAGTATTTT.

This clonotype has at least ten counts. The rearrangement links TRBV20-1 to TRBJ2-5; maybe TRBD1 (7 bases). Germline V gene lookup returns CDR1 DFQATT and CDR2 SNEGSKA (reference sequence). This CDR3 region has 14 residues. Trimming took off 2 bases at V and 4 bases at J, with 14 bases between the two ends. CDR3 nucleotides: TGCAGTGCTAGACAGGGGGGACTGGGAGAGACCCAGTACTTC. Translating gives CSARQGGLGETQYF.

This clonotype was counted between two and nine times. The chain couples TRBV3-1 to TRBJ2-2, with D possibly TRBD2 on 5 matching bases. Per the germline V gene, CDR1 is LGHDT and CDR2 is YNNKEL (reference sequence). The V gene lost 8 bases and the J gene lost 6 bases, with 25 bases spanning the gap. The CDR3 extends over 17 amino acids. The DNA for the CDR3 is TGTGCCAGCTCACCACCGGCGGGTGCTCTAGGGTCCGGGGAGCTGTTTTTT. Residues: CASSPPAGALGSGELFF.

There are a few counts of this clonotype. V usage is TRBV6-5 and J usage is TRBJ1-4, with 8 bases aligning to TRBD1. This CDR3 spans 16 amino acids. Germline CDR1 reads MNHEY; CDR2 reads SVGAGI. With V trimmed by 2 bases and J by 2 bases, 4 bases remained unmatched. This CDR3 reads CASSYDRGSTNEKLFF. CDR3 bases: TGTGCCAGCAGTTACGACAGGGGATCGACTAATGAAAAACTGTTTTTT.

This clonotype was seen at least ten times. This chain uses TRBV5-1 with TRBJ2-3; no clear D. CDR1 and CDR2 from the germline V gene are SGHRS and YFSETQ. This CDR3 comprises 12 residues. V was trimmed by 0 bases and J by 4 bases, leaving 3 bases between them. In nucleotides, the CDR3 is TGCGCCAGCAGCTTGGAGCCAGATACGCAGTATTTT. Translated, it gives CASSLEPDTQYF.

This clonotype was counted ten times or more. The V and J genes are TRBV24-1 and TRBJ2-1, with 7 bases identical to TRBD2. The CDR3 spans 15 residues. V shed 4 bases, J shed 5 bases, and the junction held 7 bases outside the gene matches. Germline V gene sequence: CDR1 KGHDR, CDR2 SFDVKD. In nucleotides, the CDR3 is TGTGCCACCAGTGACAGCGGGGCCTTAAACAATGAGCAGTTCTTC. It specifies CATSDSGALNNEQFF.

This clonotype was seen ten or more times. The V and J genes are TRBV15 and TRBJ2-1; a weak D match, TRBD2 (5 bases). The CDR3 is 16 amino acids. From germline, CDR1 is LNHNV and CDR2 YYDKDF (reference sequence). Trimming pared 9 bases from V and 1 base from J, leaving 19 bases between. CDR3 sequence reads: CATRGTEGRSYNEQFF. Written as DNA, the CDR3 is TGTGCCACACGCGGAACCGAGGGCCGGTCCTACAATGAGCAGTTCTTC.

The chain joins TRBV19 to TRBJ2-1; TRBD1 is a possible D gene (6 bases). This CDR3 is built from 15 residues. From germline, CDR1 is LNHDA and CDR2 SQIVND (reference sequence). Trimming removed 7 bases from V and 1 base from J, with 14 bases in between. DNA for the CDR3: TGTGCCAGTAAGACTACAGGGTGGTCCTACAATGAGCAGTTCTTC. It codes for CASKTTGWSYNEQFF.

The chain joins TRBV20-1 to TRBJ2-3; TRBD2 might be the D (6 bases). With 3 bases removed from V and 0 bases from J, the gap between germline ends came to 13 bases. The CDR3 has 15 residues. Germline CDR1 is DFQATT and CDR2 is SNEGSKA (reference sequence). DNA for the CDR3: TGCAGTGCTAGCCTTAGACTAGGAAGCACAGATACGCAGTATTTT. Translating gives CSASLRLGSTDTQYF.

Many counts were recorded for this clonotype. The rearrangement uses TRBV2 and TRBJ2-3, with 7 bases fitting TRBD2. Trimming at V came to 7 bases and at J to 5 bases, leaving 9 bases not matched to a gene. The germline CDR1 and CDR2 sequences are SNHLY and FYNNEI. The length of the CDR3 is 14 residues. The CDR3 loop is CASMLAVMGDTQYF. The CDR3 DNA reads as TGTGCCAGCATGCTAGCGGTCATGGGAGATACGCAGTATTTT. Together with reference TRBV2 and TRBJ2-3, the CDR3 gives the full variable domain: EPEVTQTPSHQVTQMGQEVILRCVPISNHLYFYWYRQILGQKVEFLVSFYNNEISEKSEIFDDQFSVERPDGSNFTLKIRSTKLEDSAMYFCASMLAVMGDTQYFGPGTRLTVL.

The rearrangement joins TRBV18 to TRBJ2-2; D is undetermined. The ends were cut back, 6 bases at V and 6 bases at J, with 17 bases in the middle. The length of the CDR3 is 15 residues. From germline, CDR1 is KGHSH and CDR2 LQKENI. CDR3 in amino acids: CASSQPTSEAGELFF. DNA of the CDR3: TGTGCCAGCTCGCAACCGACCAGCGAAGCCGGGGAGCTGTTTTTT. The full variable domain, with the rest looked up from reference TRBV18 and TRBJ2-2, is NAGVMQNPRHLVRRRGQEARLRCSPMKGHSHVYWYRQLPEEGLKFMVYLQKENIIDESGMPKERFSAEFPKEGPSILRIQQVVRGDSAAYFCASSQPTSEAGELFFGEGSRLTVL.

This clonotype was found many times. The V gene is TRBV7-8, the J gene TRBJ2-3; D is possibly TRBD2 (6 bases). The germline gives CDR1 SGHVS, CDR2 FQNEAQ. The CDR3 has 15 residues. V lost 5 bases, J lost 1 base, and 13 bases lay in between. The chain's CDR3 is CASSLREWGTDTQYF. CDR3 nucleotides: TGTGCCAGCAGCCTACGGGAGTGGGGCACAGATACGCAGTATTTT.

CDR3 bases: TGTGCCAGCAGCGCCAGCGGGAGGGCCACCGGGGAGCTGTTTTTT. Its protein is CASSASGRATGELFF. This chain uses TRBV2 with TRBJ2-2; 10 bases align to TRBD2. CDR1 and CDR2 from the germline V gene are SNHLY and FYNNEI. J lost 4 bases, V lost 6 bases, and 5 bases had no gene match. The CDR3 sequence is 15 residues long.

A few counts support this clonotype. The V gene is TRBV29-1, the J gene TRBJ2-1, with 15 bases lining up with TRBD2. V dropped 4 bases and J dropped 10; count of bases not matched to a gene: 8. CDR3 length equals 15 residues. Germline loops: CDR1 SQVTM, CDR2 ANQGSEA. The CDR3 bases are TGCAGCGTTGTATATCGAGGACTAGCGGGAGGGGAGCAGTTCTTC. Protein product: CSVVYRGLAGGEQFF.

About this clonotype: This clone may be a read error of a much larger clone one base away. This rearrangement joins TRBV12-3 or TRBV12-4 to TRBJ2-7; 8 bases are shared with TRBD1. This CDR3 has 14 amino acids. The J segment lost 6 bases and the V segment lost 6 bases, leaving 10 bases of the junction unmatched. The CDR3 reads CASRAHGQGAEQYF. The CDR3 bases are TGTGCCAGCAGAGCCCACGGACAGGGCGCCGAGCAGTACTTC.

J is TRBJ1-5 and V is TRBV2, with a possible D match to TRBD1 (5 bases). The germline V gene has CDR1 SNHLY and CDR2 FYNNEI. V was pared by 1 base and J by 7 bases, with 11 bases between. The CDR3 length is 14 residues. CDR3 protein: CASSEEGSGQPQHF. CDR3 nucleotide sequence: TGTGCCAGCAGTGAAGAGGGGTCGGGGCAGCCCCAGCATTTT.